These T cell receptor beta chains were read from a single sample in a study of shared clonotypes between healthy human individuals. TCRdb keeps only in-frame clones here, not all; method: immunoSEQ multiplex PCR. Of 2 million to 3 million clones listed, approximately 93% are singletons. The sample taken for sequencing was naive CD4+ T cells from PBMCs. These TCRs come from a man in his late teens or twenties in good health. Some clones in this sample may be carry-over from other donors' samples. Each CDR3 is given with its conserved first and last residue. A D gene is named only where the DNA matches it firmly. Only some rows state a clone size, as once, few, many or a class for expanded clones.

V gene,D gene,clone size,J gene,CDR3 DNA,CDR3 protein
TRBV19,.,.,TRBJ2-1,TGTGCCAGTAGCGTGACGGGCTCCTACAATGAGCAGTTCTTC,CASSVTGSYNEQFF
TRBV2,.,.,TRBJ1-4,TGTGCCAGCAGTGAGTGGCCCGAAAAACTGTTTTTT,CASSEWPEKLFF
TRBV5-1,TRBD1,.,TRBJ1-4,TGCGCCAGCAGCTCTCTTGGGACAGGGAACGAAAAACTGTTTTTT,CASSSLGTGNEKLFF
TRBV28,.,.,TRBJ1-2,TGTGCCAGCAGTTTATCAGGTTCTGGGGGATATGGCTACACCTTC,CASSLSGSGGYGYTF
TRBV9,.,.,TRBJ2-3,TGTGCCAGCAGCGTAGCGCAATACACCACAGATACGCAGTATTTT,CASSVAQYTTDTQYF
TRBV7-2,TRBD1,.,TRBJ2-3,TGTGCCAGCAGCTTCAGGACAGGGGCAGATACGCAGTATTTT,CASSFRTGADTQYF
TRBV28,TRBD1,.,TRBJ1-1,TGTGCCAGCAGTGTACTACCGGGACAGGGAGTGACTGAAGCTTTCTTT,CASSVLPGQGVTEAFF
TRBV6-6,.,.,TRBJ1-2,TGTGCCAGCAGTTGGACATGGGAAGGCTACACCTTC,CASSWTWEGYTF
TRBV5-6,TRBD1,.,TRBJ2-3,TGTGCCAGCAGCTGGACAGGGGGGCCAGATACGCAGTATTTT,CASSWTGGPDTQYF
TRBV7-2,TRBD2,.,TRBJ2-1,TGTGCCAGCAGCTCCGCCGGGACTAGCGGGACTGAGCAGTTCTTC,CASSSAGTSGTEQFF
TRBV5-1,.,.,TRBJ2-2,TGCGCCAGCAGCTTGGTCGGGGGGCGCTTCACCGGGGAGCTGTTTTTT,CASSLVGGRFTGELFF
TRBV19,TRBD1,once,TRBJ1-1,TGTGCCAGTAAAGGGGGCACCATGGGGGACACTGAAGCTTTCTTT,CASKGGTMGDTEAFF
TRBV6-4,.,.,TRBJ2-2,TGTGCCAGCTCACGACGATCCCTTCCCCGGGAGCTGTTTTTT,CASSRRSLPRELFF
TRBV18,TRBD1,few,TRBJ2-7,TGTGCCAGCTCACCCGGGACAGGGGCCTACGAGCAGTACTTC,CASSPGTGAYEQYF
TRBV5-4,TRBD1,.,TRBJ2-1,TGTGCCAGCGCGAAACAGGGGTTTGAGCAGTTCTTC,CASAKQGFEQFF
TRBV4-3,TRBD2,.,TRBJ2-1,TGCGCCAGCAGCCAACAGCGGGAGGAGGTCTATGAGCAGTTCTTC,CASSQQREEVYEQFF
TRBV6-1,.,once,TRBJ1-5,TGTGCCAGCAGTTTACAGTGGGGGCAGCCCCAGCATTTT,CASSLQWGQPQHF
TRBV28,.,.,TRBJ2-7,TGTGCCAGCAGATCACGAGGGGGGACTTACGAGCAGTACTTC,CASRSRGGTYEQYF
TRBV7-2,.,.,TRBJ1-5,TGTGCCAGCAGCTTAATGGGGGGCAATCAGCCCCAGCATTTT,CASSLMGGNQPQHF
TRBV27,.,.,TRBJ1-2,TGTGCCAGCAGTTCAGGGAGACTCCCACTCTACACCTTC,CASSSGRLPLYTF
TRBV18,.,.,TRBJ2-3,TGTGCCAGCAGACCACTGGGGTTTTCAGATACGCAGTATTTT,CASRPLGFSDTQYF
TRBV7-9,TRBD1,once,TRBJ2-7,TGTGCCAGCAGCTCACGGACAGGGACACCCTACGAGCAGTACTTC,CASSSRTGTPYEQYF
TRBV5-1,TRBD1,.,TRBJ1-4,TGCGCCAGCAGCCAACTAGGACAGGGGGCCTCGGAACTGTTTTTT,CASSQLGQGASELFF
TRBV5-1,TRBD2,.,TRBJ2-3,TGCGCCAGCAGCTCAACTAGCGGGATGAGGACAGATACGCAGTATTTT,CASSSTSGMRTDTQYF
TRBV10-3,.,.,TRBJ2-7,TGTGCCATCGGGTACGACTCCTACGAGCAGTACTTC,CAIGYDSYEQYF
TRBV19,TRBD2,.,TRBJ2-7,TGTGCCAGTAGAGAAAGCGGGAGAGGCATCTACGAGCAGTACTTC,CASRESGRGIYEQYF
TRBV6-6,.,.,TRBJ1-5,TGTGCCTCTACTGGAACCCGCAATCAGCCCCAGCATTTT,CASTGTRNQPQHF
TRBV7-9,TRBD2,.,TRBJ2-7,TGTGCCAGCAGCCGAGGGACTAGCGGGAGCGACGAGCAGTACTTC,CASSRGTSGSDEQYF
TRBV2,.,.,TRBJ1-4,TGTGCCAGCAGTGAATGGCAGGGCAATGAAAAACTGTTTTTT,CASSEWQGNEKLFF
TRBV14,.,.,TRBJ1-2,TGTGCCAGCAGCCAAGGTATTGGCTATGGCTACACCTTC,CASSQGIGYGYTF
TRBV6-4,TRBD1,.,TRBJ2-5,TGTGCCAGCAGTGGTAACAGGGGAGAGACCCAGTACTTC,CASSGNRGETQYF
TRBV10-3,.,.,TRBJ1-2,TGTGCCACTCAAAAAGGGGGGTATGGCTACACCTTC,CATQKGGYGYTF
TRBV30,.,.,TRBJ2-1,TGTGCCTGGACCAAGGGCAGGTCGGCGAGGAATGAGCAGTTCTTC,CAWTKGRSARNEQFF
TRBV27,.,.,TRBJ2-2,TGTGCCAGCAGTTTATACCCGGCGGGGGGGGAGCTGTTTTTT,CASSLYPAGGELFF
TRBV7-9,TRBD1,.,TRBJ2-5,TGTGCCAGCAGCTCGCCCGACAGGGGGGAGACCCAGTACTTC,CASSSPDRGETQYF
TRBV7-3,.,.,TRBJ2-6,TGTGCCAGCACCCATTCGGGGGTCCCTGGGGCCAACGTCCTGACTTTC,CASTHSGVPGANVLTF
TRBV27,TRBD1,.,TRBJ1-5,TGTGCCAGCAGTTTATCAGCAGGGGGCATGAATCAGCCCCAGCATTTT,CASSLSAGGMNQPQHF
TRBV7-9,.,.,TRBJ2-1,TGTGCCAGCAAAAATCTCGGGAGCTCCTACAATGAGCAGTTCTTC,CASKNLGSSYNEQFF
TRBV5-1,TRBD1,few,TRBJ1-1,TGCGCCAGCAGCTTGCCTTGGACAGGGGGGAACACTGAAGCTTTCTTT,CASSLPWTGGNTEAFF
TRBV2,.,.,TRBJ2-1,TGTGCCAGCAGCTTTGGAGATGAGCAGTTCTTC,CASSFGDEQFF
TRBV6-5,TRBD1,few,TRBJ1-1,TGTGCCAGCAGCCCATGGGGACAGGTTCGGGCTGAAGCTTTCTTT,CASSPWGQVRAEAFF
TRBV11-3,.,.,TRBJ2-3,TGTGCCAGCAGCTTGGGGGCTCTCGCCACAGATACGCAGTATTTT,CASSLGALATDTQYF
TRBV5-1,.,.,TRBJ2-3,TGCGCCAGCAGCACGTCCTCAGATACGCAGTATTTT,CASSTSSDTQYF
TRBV5-1,.,.,TRBJ2-3,TGCGCCAGCAGCTTGGTGGGGGATAGCACAGATACGCAGTATTTT,CASSLVGDSTDTQYF
TRBV19,.,.,TRBJ2-7,TGTGCCAGTAGTATGGGGGGACCACTGGAATACTACGAGCAGTACTTC,CASSMGGPLEYYEQYF
TRBV29-1,TRBD2,.,TRBJ2-1,TGCAGCGTACTAGCGGGAGGTTCCTACAATGAGCAGTTCTTC,CSVLAGGSYNEQFF